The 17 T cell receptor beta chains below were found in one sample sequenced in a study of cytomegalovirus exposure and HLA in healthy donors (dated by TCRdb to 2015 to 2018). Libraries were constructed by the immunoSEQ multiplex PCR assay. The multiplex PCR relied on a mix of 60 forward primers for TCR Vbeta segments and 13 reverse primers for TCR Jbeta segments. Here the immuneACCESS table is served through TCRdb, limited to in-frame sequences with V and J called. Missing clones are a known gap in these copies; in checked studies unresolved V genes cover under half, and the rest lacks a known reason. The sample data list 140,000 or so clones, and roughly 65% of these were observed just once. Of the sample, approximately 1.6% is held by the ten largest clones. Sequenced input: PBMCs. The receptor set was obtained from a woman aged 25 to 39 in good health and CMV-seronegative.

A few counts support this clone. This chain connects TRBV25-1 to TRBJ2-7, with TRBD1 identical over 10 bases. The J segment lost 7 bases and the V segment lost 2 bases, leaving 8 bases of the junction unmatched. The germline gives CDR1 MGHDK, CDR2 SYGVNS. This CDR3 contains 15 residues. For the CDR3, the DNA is TGTGCCAGCAGTGAAACGGGACAGGGGATGAGGGAGCAGTACTTC. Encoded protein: CASSETGQGMREQYF.

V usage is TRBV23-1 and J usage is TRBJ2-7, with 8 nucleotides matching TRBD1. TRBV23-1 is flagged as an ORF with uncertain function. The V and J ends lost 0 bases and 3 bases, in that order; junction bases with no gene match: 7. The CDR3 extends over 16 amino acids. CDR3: CASSQSPQGADYEQYF. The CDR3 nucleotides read TGCGCCAGCAGTCAATCCCCGCAGGGGGCCGACTACGAGCAGTACTTC.

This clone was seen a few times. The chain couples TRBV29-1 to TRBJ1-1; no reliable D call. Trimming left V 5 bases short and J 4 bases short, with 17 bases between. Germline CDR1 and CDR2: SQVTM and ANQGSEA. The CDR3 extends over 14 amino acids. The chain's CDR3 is CSVLSGMGSTEAFF. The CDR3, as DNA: TGCAGCGTTTTATCTGGGATGGGGAGCACTGAAGCTTTCTTT.

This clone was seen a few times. CDR3: CACTPAGTANTEAFF. CDR3 in DNA: TGTGCCTGCACCCCGGCCGGGACAGCTAACACTGAAGCTTTCTTT. The chain has TRBV30 and TRBJ1-1; the match to TRBD1 covers 7 bases. Germline assignment: CDR1 GTSNPN and CDR2 SVGIG (reference sequence). V shed 6 bases, J shed 2 bases, and the junction held 12 bases outside the gene matches. The CDR3 extends over 15 amino acids.

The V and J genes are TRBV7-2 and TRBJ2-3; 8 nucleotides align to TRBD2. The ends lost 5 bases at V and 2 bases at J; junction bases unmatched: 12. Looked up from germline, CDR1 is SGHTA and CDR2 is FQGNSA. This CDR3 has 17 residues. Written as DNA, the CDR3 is TGTGCCAGCAGCCTAAGGGCTATCGGGGGGGCCACAGATACGCAGTATTTT. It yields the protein CASSLRAIGGATDTQYF.

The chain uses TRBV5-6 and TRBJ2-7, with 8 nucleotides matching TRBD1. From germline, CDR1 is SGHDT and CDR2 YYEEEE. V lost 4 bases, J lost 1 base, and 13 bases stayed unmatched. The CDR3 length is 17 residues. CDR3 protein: CASSPAGGGRPSYEQYF. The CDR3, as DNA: TGTGCCAGCAGCCCGGCAGGGGGCGGGCGCCCATCCTACGAGCAGTACTTC.

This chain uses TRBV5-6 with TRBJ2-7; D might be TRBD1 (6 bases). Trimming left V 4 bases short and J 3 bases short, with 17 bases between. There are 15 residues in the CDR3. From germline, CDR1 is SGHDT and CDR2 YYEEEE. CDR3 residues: CASSLYRETNYEQYF. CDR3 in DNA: TGTGCCAGCAGCCTGTACAGGGAAACGAACTACGAGCAGTACTTC.

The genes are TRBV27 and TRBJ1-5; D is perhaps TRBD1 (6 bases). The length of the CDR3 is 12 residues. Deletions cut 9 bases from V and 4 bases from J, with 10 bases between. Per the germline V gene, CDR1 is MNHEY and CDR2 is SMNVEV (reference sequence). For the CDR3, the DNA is TGTGCCAGGTACAGGGAAAATCAGCCCCAGCATTTT. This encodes CARYRENQPQHF.

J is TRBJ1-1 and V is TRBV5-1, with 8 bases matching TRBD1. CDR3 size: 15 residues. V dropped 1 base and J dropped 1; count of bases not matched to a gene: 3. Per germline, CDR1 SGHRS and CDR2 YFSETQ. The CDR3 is CASSLFQGANTEAFF. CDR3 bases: TGCGCCAGCAGCTTGTTTCAGGGGGCGAACACTGAAGCTTTCTTT.

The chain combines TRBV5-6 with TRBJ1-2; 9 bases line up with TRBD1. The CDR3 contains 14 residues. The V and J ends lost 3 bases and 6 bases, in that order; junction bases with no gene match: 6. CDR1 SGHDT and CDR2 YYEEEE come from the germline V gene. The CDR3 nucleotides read TGTGCCAGCAGCTCCGGACAGGGGTTTGATGGCTACACCTTC. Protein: CASSSGQGFDGYTF.

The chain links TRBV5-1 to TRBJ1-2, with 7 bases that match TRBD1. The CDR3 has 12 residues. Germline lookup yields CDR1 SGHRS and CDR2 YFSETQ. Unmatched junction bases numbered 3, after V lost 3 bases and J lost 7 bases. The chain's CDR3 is CASSSGQVGYTF. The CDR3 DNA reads TGCGCCAGCAGCTCCGGACAGGTTGGCTACACCTTC.

The chain's CDR3 is CASRLRQGKSGYTF. The CDR3 bases are TGTGCCAGCAGGCTCCGACAGGGTAAATCAGGCTACACCTTC. The chain is built from TRBV6-6 and TRBJ1-2, with TRBD1 identical over 7 bases. There are 14 residues in the CDR3. The V segment lost 6 bases and the J segment 8 bases; nucleotides outside the gene matches: 12. The V gene's germline CDR1 is MNHNY and CDR2 SVGAGI (reference sequence).

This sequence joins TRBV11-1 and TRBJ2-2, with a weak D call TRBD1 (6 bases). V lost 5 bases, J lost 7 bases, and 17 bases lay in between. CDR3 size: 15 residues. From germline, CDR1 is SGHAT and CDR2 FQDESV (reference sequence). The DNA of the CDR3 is TGTGCCAGCAGCACTGTCGCCGCAGGGGTCGGGGAGCTGTTTTTT. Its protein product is CASSTVAAGVGELFF.

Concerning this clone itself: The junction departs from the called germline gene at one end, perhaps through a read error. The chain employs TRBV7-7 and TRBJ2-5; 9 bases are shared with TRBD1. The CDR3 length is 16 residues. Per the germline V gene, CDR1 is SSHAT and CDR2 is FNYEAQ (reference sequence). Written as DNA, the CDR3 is TGTGCTAGCAGCTTAGGTCCCGGGACAGGGTACGAGACCCAGTACTTC. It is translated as CASSLGPGTGYETQYF. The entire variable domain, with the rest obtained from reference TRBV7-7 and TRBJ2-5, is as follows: GAGVSQSPRYKVTKRGQDVTLRCDPISSHATLYWYQQALGQGPEFLTYFNYEAQPDKSGLPSDRFSAERPEGSISTLTIQRTEQRDSAMYRCASSLGPGTGYETQYFGPGTRLLVL.

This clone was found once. The CDR3 nucleotides are TGTGCCAGCAGCCGAGGGGTAGCGGGGGGGCAGGAGACCCAGTACTTC. Translated, it gives CASSRGVAGGQETQYF. This sequence joins TRBV9 and TRBJ2-5; TRBD2 aligns across 11 bases. V trimming: 4 bases; J trimming: 5 bases; junction bases outside the gene matches: 10. Germline V gene lookup returns CDR1 SGDLS and CDR2 YYNGEE. The CDR3 extends over 16 amino acids.

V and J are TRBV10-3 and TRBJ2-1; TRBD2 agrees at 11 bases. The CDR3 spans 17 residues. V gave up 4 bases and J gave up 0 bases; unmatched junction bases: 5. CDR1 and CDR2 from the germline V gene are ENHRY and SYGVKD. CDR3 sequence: CAISGTSGSNSYNEQFF. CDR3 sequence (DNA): TGTGCCATCAGTGGGACTAGCGGGTCGAACTCCTACAATGAGCAGTTCTTC.

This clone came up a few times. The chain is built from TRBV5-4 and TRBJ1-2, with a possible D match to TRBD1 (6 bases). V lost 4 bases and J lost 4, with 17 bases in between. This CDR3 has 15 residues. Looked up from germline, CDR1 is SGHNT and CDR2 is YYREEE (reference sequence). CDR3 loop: CASSPAGELSYGYTF. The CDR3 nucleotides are TGTGCCAGCAGCCCTGCAGGGGAATTATCCTATGGCTACACCTTC.